This T cell receptor (beta chain) is drawn from a study of early T cells in non-severe SARS-CoV-2 infection. The CDR3 covers 15 residues. V trimming: 4 bases; J trimming: 8 bases; junction bases outside the gene matches: 9. Germline CDR1 is SGHDN and CDR2 is FVKESK. The TCR library protocol attached unique molecular identifiers to the individual cDNA molecules. A single record per CDR3 protein comes from TCRdb applying MiXCR to the 5' RACE reads. In the table there are about 68,000 distinct CDR3 sequences, more than 10% of which are singletons. The sequencing input was whole blood. The chain has TRBV14 and TRBJ2-1, with 9 bases lining up with TRBD2. The receptor comes from an adult who was a healthcare worker with PCR-confirmed SARS-CoV-2 infection or an uninfected control (not recorded which). CDR3 sequence reads: CASSRGTSNVDEQFF. CDR3 nucleotides: TGTGCCAGCAGCCGCGGGACTAGCAATGTCGATGAGCAGTTCTTC. The full variable domain, with the rest looked up from reference TRBV14 and TRBJ2-1, is EAGVTQFPSHSVIEKGQTVTLRCDPISGHDNLYWYRRVMGKEIKFLLHFVKESKQDESGMPNNRFLAERTGGTYSTLKVQPAELEDSGVYFCASSRGTSNVDEQFFGPGTRLTVL.